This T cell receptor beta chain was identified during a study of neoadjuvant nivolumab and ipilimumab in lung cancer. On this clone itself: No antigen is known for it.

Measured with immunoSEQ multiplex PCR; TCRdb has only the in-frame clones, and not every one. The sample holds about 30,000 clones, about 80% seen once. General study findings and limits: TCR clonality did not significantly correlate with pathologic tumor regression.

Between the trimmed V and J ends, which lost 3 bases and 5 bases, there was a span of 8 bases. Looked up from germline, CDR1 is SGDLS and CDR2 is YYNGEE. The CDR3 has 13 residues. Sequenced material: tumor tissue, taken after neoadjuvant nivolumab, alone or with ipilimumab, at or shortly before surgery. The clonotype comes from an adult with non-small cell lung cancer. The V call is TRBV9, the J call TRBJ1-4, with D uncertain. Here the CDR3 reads CASSGTVNEKLFF. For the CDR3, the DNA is TGTGCCAGCAGCGGGACGGTGAATGAAAAACTGTTTTTT.